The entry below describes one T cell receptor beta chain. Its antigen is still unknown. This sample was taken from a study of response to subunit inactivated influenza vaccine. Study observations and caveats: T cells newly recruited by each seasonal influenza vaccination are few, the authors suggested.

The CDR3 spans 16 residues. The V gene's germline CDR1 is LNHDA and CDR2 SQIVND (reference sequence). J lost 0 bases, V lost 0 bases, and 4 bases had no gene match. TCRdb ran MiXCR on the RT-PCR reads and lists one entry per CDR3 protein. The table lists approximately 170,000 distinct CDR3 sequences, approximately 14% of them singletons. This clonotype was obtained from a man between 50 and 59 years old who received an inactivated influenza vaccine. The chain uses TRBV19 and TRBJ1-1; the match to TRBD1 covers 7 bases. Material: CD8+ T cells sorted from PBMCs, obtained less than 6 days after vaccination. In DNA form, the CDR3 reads TGTGCCAGTAGTATAGAGGAGGGGGCGCTGAACACTGAAGCTTTCTTT. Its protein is CASSIEEGALNTEAFF.